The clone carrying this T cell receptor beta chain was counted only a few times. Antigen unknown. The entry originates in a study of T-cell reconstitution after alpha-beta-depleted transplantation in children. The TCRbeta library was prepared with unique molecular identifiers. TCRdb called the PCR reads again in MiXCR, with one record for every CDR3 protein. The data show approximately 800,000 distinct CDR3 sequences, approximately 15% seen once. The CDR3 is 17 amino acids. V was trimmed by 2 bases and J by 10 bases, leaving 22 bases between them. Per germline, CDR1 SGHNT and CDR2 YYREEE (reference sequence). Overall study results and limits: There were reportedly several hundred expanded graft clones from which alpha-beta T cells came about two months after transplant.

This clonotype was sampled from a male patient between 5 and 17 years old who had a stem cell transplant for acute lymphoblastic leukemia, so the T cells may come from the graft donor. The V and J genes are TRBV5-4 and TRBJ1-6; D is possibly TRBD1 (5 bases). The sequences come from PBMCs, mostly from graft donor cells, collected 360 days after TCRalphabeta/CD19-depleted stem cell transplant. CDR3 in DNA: TGTGCCAGCAGCTTACCGCCCGGGACCGACCCCGGATCACCCCTCCACTTT. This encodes CASSLPPGTDPGSPLHF.